The present entry profiles one TCR beta chain with its context. The data were produced by immunoSEQ multiplex PCR, yet TCRdb's version contains in-frame clones alone and is incomplete. The sample yields 2 million to 2.5 million clones, almost 96% seen once. These data come from a study of shared clonotypes between healthy human individuals. V was shortened by 5 bases and J by 4 bases, with 14 bases between the two germline ends. The CDR3 is 13 residues long. Germline CDR1 GTSNPN, CDR2 SVGIG (reference sequence). The sequence derives from a man aged 18 to 30 in good health. This chain connects TRBV30 to TRBJ1-2, with D possibly matching TRBD1 (6 bases). The specimen was naive CD4+ T cells sorted from blood. Subset of the sample: CD45RA+ positively selected. The CDR3 DNA reads as TGTGCCTGGGACCCGGGACACTCCTATGGCTACACCTTC. It specifies CAWDPGHSYGYTF.